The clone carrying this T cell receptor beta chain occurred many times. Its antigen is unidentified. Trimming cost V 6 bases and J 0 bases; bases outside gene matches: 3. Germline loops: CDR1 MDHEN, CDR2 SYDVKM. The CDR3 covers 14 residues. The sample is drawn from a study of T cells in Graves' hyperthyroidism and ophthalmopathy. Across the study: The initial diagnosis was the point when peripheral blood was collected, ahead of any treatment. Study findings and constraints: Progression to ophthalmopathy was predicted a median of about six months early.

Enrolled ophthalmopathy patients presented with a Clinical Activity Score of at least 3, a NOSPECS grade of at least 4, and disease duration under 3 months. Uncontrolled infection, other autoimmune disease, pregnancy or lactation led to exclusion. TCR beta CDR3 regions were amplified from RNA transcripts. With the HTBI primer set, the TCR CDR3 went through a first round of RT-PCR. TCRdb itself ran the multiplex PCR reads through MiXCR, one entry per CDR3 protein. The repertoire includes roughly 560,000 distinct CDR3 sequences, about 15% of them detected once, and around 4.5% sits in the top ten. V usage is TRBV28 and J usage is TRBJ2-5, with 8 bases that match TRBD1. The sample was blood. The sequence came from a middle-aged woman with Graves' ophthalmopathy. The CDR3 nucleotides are TGTGCCAGCAGCTGGGACAGGTACCAAGAGACCCAGTACTTC. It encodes CASSWDRYQETQYF.